The 11 T cell receptor beta chains below were found in one sample sequenced in a study of shared clonotypes between healthy human individuals. Libraries were prepared by immunoSEQ multiplex PCR; TCRdb keeps only in-frame clonotypes and omits some of them. The sample lists under 1,900,000 clones, approximately 98.5% occurring once. Source material: naive CD4+ T cells sorted from blood. Subset of the sample: CD45RA+ positively selected. The receptor source for this set is a man aged 25-40 years in good health.

The chain joins TRBV2 to TRBJ2-3, with 8 positions matching TRBD2. Per the germline V gene, CDR1 is SNHLY and CDR2 is FYNNEI. V was pared by 5 bases and J by 5 bases, with 9 bases of the junction left unmatched. The CDR3 is made up of 15 amino acids. The CDR3 loop reads CASSPGTSSVDTQYF. The DNA for the CDR3 is TGTGCCAGCAGTCCCGGGACTAGTAGTGTAGATACGCAGTATTTT. Full variable domain (remainder filled in from reference TRBV2 and TRBJ2-3): EPEVTQTPSHQVTQMGQEVILRCVPISNHLYFYWYRQILGQKVEFLVSFYNNEISEKSEIFDDQFSVERPDGSNFTLKIRSTKLEDSAMYFCASSPGTSSVDTQYFGPGTRLTVL.

This chain uses TRBV18 with TRBJ2-5; 10 positions match TRBD1. The last part of the DNA fits TRBJ2-7 better; the J call may be wrong. From germline, CDR1 is KGHSH and CDR2 LQKENI. The CDR3 length is 14 residues. The CDR3 is CASSPDRGLYEQYF. As DNA, the CDR3 is TGTGCCAGCTCTCCCGACAGGGGGCTATACGAGCAGTACTTC.

This chain joins TRBV7-8 and TRBJ1-4; 8 bases map to TRBD1. The ends lost 5 bases at V and 0 bases at J; junction bases unmatched: 8. This CDR3 comprises 17 residues. The germline CDR1 and CDR2 sequences are SGHVS and FQNEAQ. The CDR3 DNA reads TGTGCCAGCAGCCGATTCAGGGGGCGGACAACTAATGAAAAACTGTTTTTT. It encodes CASSRFRGRTTNEKLFF.

This rearrangement joins TRBV19 to TRBJ2-2; TRBD1 aligns across 9 bases. CDR1 LNHDA and CDR2 SQIVND come from the germline V gene (reference sequence). The CDR3 consists of 14 residues. J lost 7 bases, V lost 7 bases, and 7 bases had no gene match. CDR3 bases: TGTGCCAGTAACCGGGACAGGGCTGTCGGGGAGCTGTTTTTT. Translated: CASNRDRAVGELFF.

This sequence joins TRBV28 and TRBJ1-3, with TRBD1 as a possible D gene (5 bases). The CDR3 is made up of 15 amino acids. Germline CDR1 reads MDHEN; CDR2 reads SYDVKM. Trimming stripped 2 bases from V and 4 bases from J, with 12 bases between. The chain's CDR3 is CASSLRGPQGNTIYF. The CDR3 bases are TGTGCCAGCAGTTTACGGGGCCCTCAAGGAAACACCATATATTTT. Filled out from reference TRBV28 and TRBJ1-3, the complete variable domain reads DVKVTQSSRYLVKRTGEKVFLECVQDMDHENMFWYRQDPGLGLRLIYFSYDVKMKEKGDIPEGYSVSREKKERFSLILESASTNQTSMYLCASSLRGPQGNTIYFGEGSWLTVV.

The J gene is TRBJ2-5, the V gene TRBV11-3; no firm D call. The germline V gene has CDR1 SGHNT and CDR2 YENEEA. V gave up 2 bases and J gave up 5 bases, with 12 bases separating them. The CDR3 consists of 14 residues. The chain's CDR3 is CASSLSSDSETQYF. The DNA for the CDR3 is TGTGCCAGCAGCTTAAGTAGTGATTCGGAGACCCAGTACTTC. Full variable domain (outside the CDR3, taken from reference TRBV11-3 and TRBJ2-5): EAGVVQSPRYKIIEKKQPVAFWCNPISGHNTLYWYLQNLGQGPELLIRYENEEAVDDSQLPKDRFSAERLKGVDSTLKIQPAELGDSAVYLCASSLSSDSETQYFGPGTRLLVL.

This chain uses TRBV14 with TRBJ2-3; a weak D match, TRBD1 (5 bases). In germline, CDR1 is SGHDN, CDR2 FVKESK. The CDR3 contains 17 residues. The germline V and J ends were trimmed by 3 bases and 6 bases, with 22 bases remaining between them. DNA for the CDR3: TGTGCCAGCAGCCACAAAATAGGGGCGGCCCCAGTGGATACGCAGTATTTT. Residues: CASSHKIGAAPVDTQYF.

In this sample, this clone turned up once. The chain combines TRBV5-1 with TRBJ1-2; 7 positions agree with TRBD1. Germline CDR1 reads SGHRS; CDR2 reads YFSETQ. The CDR3 runs 15 residues. The V segment lost 2 bases and the J segment 6 bases; nucleotides outside the gene matches: 10. The DNA of the CDR3 is TGCGCCAGCAGCTTATCTCGACAGGGAAGCGATGGCTACACCTTC. Its translation: CASSLSRQGSDGYTF.

This chain joins TRBV7-9 and TRBJ2-2; the match to TRBD2 covers 12 bases. The CDR3 runs 14 residues. Per the germline V gene, CDR1 is SEHNR and CDR2 is FQNEAQ (reference sequence). The J segment lost 5 bases and the V segment lost 6 bases, leaving 1 base of the junction unmatched. The CDR3 bases are TGTGCCAGCAGGACTAGCGGGAGTACCGGGGAGCTGTTTTTT. This encodes CASRTSGSTGELFF.

This clone was recorded once. V is TRBV7-3 and J is TRBJ2-7, with 13 bases that match TRBD2. Losses at the gene ends were 4 bases for V and 7 bases for J; bases not matched to a gene: 16. CDR3 length: 18 residues. Germline CDR1 is SGHTA and CDR2 is FQGTGA. This CDR3 is CASSSKRGTSGTVAEQYF. DNA for the CDR3: TGTGCCAGCAGCTCGAAGAGAGGGACTAGCGGGACCGTTGCTGAGCAGTACTTC.

A note on this clone: Other nucleotide sequences in the sample specify the same CDR3. The chain carries TRBV19 and TRBJ2-7; no reliable D call. The CDR3 length is 12 residues. The germline V gene encodes CDR1 LNHDA and CDR2 SQIVND (reference sequence). V shed 9 bases and J shed 0 bases, with 9 bases lying between them. The CDR3 protein is CASSRSSYEQYF. In DNA, the CDR3 is TGTGCCAGCAGTCGGTCCTCCTACGAGCAGTACTTC.